A single T cell receptor (beta chain) is shown here with its context. Its antigen is not identified. The length of the CDR3 is 17 residues. Germline trimming cut 0 bases from V and 6 bases from J; bases unmatched to any gene: 13. Germline CDR1 reads MGHRA; CDR2 reads YSYEKL. This record belongs to a study of cytomegalovirus exposure and HLA in healthy donors. Study results and caveats: Roughly uniform sequencing depth across donors was assumed, possibly incorrectly. Later, TCR association rates were found to vary by HLA locus, highest for DRB1 and lowest for HLA-C.

Vbeta (60) and Jbeta (13) primers were used in the PCR. TCRdb's table, derived via immunoSEQ multiplex PCR, lists solely in-frame clones and lacks some. The sample has over 40,000 clones, less than 75% seen once. The rearrangement links TRBV4-1 to TRBJ2-7; TRBD2 agrees at 8 bases. This TCR was sampled from a man in his fifties or sixties in good health and CMV-seropositive. Specimen: PBMCs. The CDR3 sequence is CASSQEAGGREGFEQYF. The CDR3 bases are TGCGCCAGCAGCCAAGAGGCGGGAGGCAGGGAAGGTTTCGAGCAGTACTTC.